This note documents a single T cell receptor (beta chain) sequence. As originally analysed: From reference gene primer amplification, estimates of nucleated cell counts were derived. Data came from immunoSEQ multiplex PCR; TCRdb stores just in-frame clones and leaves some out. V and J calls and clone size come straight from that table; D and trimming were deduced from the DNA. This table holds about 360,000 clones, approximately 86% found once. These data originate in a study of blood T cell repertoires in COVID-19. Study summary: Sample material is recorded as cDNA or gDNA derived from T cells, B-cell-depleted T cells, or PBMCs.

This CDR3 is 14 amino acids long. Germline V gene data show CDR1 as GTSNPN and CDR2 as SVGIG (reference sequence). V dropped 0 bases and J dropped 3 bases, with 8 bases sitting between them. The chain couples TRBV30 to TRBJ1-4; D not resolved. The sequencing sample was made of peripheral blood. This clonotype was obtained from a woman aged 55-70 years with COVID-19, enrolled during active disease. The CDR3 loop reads CAWSVTAANEKLFF. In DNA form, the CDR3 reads TGTGCCTGGAGTGTGACTGCGGCTAATGAAAAACTGTTTTTT.